A single sample gave rise to the 15 T cell receptor beta chains below, sequenced in a study of T cell responses to AZD1222 COVID-19 vaccine. Some clones are missing from TCRdb's copy, which holds only in-frame ones; the method was immunoSEQ multiplex PCR. This table has just under 90,000 clones, approximately 91% appearing once. The specimen comprised peripheral blood, sampled on day 0 of AZD1222 vaccination. The receptors originated from an adult in good health.

The chain carries TRBV18 and TRBJ2-7, with D possibly being TRBD2 (6 bases). This CDR3 comprises 15 residues. CDR1 is KGHSH and CDR2 is LQKENI in the germline V gene. Trimming shortened V by 4 bases and J by 1 base, and 14 bases separated the two germline ends. The CDR3 DNA follows: TGTGCCAGCTCACAAAGCAGGGAGGTGTCCTACGAGCAGTACTTC. Translating it yields CASSQSREVSYEQYF. Complete variable domain (other parts from reference TRBV18 and TRBJ2-7): NAGVMQNPRHLVRRRGQEARLRCSPMKGHSHVYWYRQLPEEGLKFMVYLQKENIIDESGMPKERFSAEFPKEGPSILRIQQVVRGDSAAYFCASSQSREVSYEQYFGPGTRLTVT.

The chain carries TRBV6-4 and TRBJ1-1, with D uncertain. The CDR3 extends over 13 amino acids. Germline CDR1 and CDR2: MRHNA and SNTAGT. The ends were cut back, 4 bases at V and 0 bases at J, with 6 bases in the middle. The CDR3 sequence is CASSVEMNTEAFF. CDR3 bases: TGTGCCAGCAGTGTAGAAATGAACACTGAAGCTTTCTTT.

The rearrangement joins TRBV4-1 to TRBJ2-7; 8 nucleotides align to TRBD2. CDR1 is MGHRA, CDR2 YSYEKL, per germline. CDR3 length: 14 amino acids. The V gene end was trimmed by 4 bases and the J gene end by 3 bases; junction bases not matched to a gene: 5. CDR3 sequence: CASSPFTSGYEQYF. The CDR3 DNA reads as TGCGCCAGCAGCCCCTTTACTAGCGGCTACGAGCAGTACTTC.

The V call is TRBV27, the J call TRBJ1-4; D is possibly TRBD1 (6 bases). This CDR3 region has 17 residues. The germline gives CDR1 MNHEY, CDR2 SMNVEV (reference sequence). The V gene lost 5 bases and the J gene lost 0 bases, with 16 bases spanning the gap. The CDR3 DNA is TGTGCCAGCAGTCCCGGACAGTGGCCCGCAACTAATGAAAAACTGTTTTTT. Its translation: CASSPGQWPATNEKLFF.

This sequence joins TRBV7-8 and TRBJ2-1; 7 positions match TRBD2. The length of the CDR3 is 14 residues. Germline CDR1 and CDR2: SGHVS and FQNEAQ. J was trimmed by 1 base and V by 7 bases; bases with no gene match: 4. The CDR3: CASIKGGSYNEQFF. DNA for the CDR3: TGTGCCAGCATCAAGGGAGGGTCCTACAATGAGCAGTTCTTC.

V and J are TRBV24-1 and TRBJ2-1, with D tentatively TRBD1 or TRBD2 (5 bases each). The CDR3 contains 14 residues. The germline CDR1 and CDR2 sequences are KGHDR and SFDVKD. V lost 7 bases, J lost 0 bases, and 9 bases lay in between. CDR3 DNA: TGTGCCACCAGACGGGACGGCTCCTACAATGAGCAGTTCTTC. It translates to CATRRDGSYNEQFF.

The chain uses TRBV7-9 and TRBJ1-4, with D possibly being TRBD1 (5 bases). Germline V gene data show CDR1 as SEHNR and CDR2 as FQNEAQ (reference sequence). The CDR3 runs to 13 residues. The V end lost 3 bases, the J end lost 6 bases, and 8 bases lay between the germline ends. The DNA of the CDR3 is TGTGCCAGCAGCTTGTCGGGGGATGAAAAACTGTTTTTT. Its translation: CASSLSGDEKLFF.

The chain is built from TRBV18 and TRBJ2-6; TRBD2 aligns across 8 bases. The CDR3 has 20 residues. V lost 3 bases to trimming and J lost 3 bases; unmatched junction nucleotides: 16. CDR1 is KGHSH, CDR2 LQKENI, per germline. The CDR3 here is CASSPPAGAGRSGGANVLTF. The CDR3 coding sequence is TGTGCCAGCTCACCCCCAGCGGGAGCGGGCCGCTCGGGTGGGGCCAACGTCCTGACTTTC.

The gene calls are TRBV24-1 and TRBJ1-2; D gene uncertain. Germline CDR1 reads KGHDR; CDR2 reads SFDVKD. V gave up 2 bases and J gave up 7 bases, with 19 bases separating them. The CDR3 is 16 residues long. In DNA form, the CDR3 reads TGTGCCACCAGTGATTCGCCGGGCCTTGGGCATGTTGGCTACACCTTC. The encoded protein is CATSDSPGLGHVGYTF.

The rearrangement joins TRBV11-2 to TRBJ2-2, with TRBD1 matching over 8 bases. The trim removed 5 bases at V and 3 bases at J, leaving 17 bases unmatched. CDR1 and CDR2 (germline): SGHAT, FQNNGV. This CDR3 contains 19 residues. CDR3 sequence reads: CASSRNQGAHWTDTGELFF. The CDR3 DNA sequence: TGTGCCAGCAGCCGAAACCAGGGGGCCCACTGGACGGACACCGGGGAGCTGTTTTTT.

The chain uses TRBV9 and TRBJ2-1; D is unresolved. The CDR3 extends over 15 amino acids. V shed 2 bases and J shed 0 bases, with 9 bases lying between them. CDR1 SGDLS and CDR2 YYNGEE come from the germline V gene. In DNA, the CDR3 is TGTGCCAGCAGCGTCTCGGCGAGCTCCTACAATGAGCAGTTCTTC. Its protein is CASSVSASSYNEQFF. Together with reference TRBV9 and TRBJ2-1, the CDR3 gives the full variable domain: DSGVTQTPKHLITATGQRVTLRCSPRSGDLSVYWYQQSLDQGLQFLIQYYNGEERAKGNILERFSAQQFPDLHSELNLSSLELGDSALYFCASSVSASSYNEQFFGPGTRLTVL.

The chain couples TRBV5-4 to TRBJ2-1; 9 nucleotides match TRBD2. The ends lost 0 bases at V and 5 bases at J; junction bases unmatched: 3. From germline, CDR1 is SGHNT and CDR2 YYREEE (reference sequence). The CDR3 contains 15 residues. The CDR3 loop reads CASSLGGRVDNEQFF. In DNA, the CDR3 is TGTGCCAGCAGCTTGGGCGGGAGGGTAGACAATGAGCAGTTCTTC.

This clone was found a few times. This chain joins TRBV30 and TRBJ1-1; D not resolved. Trimming cost V 0 bases and J 1 base, with 6 bases left between them. Per the germline V gene, CDR1 is GTSNPN and CDR2 is SVGIG (reference sequence). CDR3 length: 13 amino acids. The chain's CDR3 is CAWSVNTNTEAFF. The CDR3 DNA reads TGTGCCTGGAGTGTTAACACGAACACTGAAGCTTTCTTT.

The V call is TRBV28, the J call TRBJ1-5, with 7 bases matching TRBD1. The CDR3 covers 13 residues. Unmatched junction bases numbered 7, after V lost 8 bases and J lost 6 bases. Germline lookup yields CDR1 MDHEN and CDR2 SYDVKM. The CDR3 DNA reads TGTGCCAGCGGCACAGGGGATGGTCAGCCCCAGCATTTT. Amino acids: CASGTGDGQPQHF. Using reference TRBV28 and TRBJ1-5 for the parts outside the CDR3, the full variable domain is DVKVTQSSRYLVKRTGEKVFLECVQDMDHENMFWYRQDPGLGLRLIYFSYDVKMKEKGDIPEGYSVSREKKERFSLILESASTNQTSMYLCASGTGDGQPQHFGDGTRLSIL.

As for this clone: The sample carries other DNA sequences with the same CDR3. The J gene is TRBJ2-7, the V gene TRBV6-2 or TRBV6-3; D is undetermined. V lost 5 bases and J lost 4, with 3 bases in between. Germline V gene sequence: CDR1 MNHEY, CDR2 SVGEGT. CDR3 length: 10 residues. The CDR3 reads CASSDYEQYF. CDR3 nucleotide sequence: TGTGCCAGCAGTGATTACGAGCAGTACTTC.